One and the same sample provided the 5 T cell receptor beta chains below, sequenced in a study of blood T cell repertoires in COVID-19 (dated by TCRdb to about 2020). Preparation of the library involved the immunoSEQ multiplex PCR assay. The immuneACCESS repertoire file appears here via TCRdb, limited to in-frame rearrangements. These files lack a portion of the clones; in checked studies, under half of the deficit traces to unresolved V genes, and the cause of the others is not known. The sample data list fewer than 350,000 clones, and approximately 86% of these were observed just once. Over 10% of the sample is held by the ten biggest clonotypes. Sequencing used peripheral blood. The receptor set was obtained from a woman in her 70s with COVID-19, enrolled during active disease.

CDR3 amino acids: CAWAPPELAQKPGELFF. The CDR3 DNA sequence: TGTGCCTGGGCGCCCCCCGAGCTAGCCCAGAAACCCGGGGAGCTGTTTTTT. This chain connects TRBV30 to TRBJ2-2, with D possibly being TRBD2 (5 bases). This CDR3 contains 17 residues. The germline gives CDR1 GTSNPN, CDR2 SVGIG (reference sequence). The germline V and J ends were trimmed by 5 bases and 6 bases, with 25 bases remaining between them. The full variable domain, with the rest looked up from reference TRBV30 and TRBJ2-2, is SQTIHQWPATLVQPVGSPLSLECTVEGTSNPNLYWYRQAAGRGLQLLFYSVGIGQISSEVPQNLSASRPQDRQFILSSKKLLLSDSGFYLCAWAPPELAQKPGELFFGEGSRLTVL.

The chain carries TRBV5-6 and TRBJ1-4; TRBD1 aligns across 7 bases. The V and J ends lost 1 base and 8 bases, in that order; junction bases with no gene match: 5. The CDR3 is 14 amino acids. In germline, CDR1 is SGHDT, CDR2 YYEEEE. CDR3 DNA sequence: TGTGCCAGCAGCTTGACAGGGGTTCTGGAAAAACTGTTTTTT. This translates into CASSLTGVLEKLFF.

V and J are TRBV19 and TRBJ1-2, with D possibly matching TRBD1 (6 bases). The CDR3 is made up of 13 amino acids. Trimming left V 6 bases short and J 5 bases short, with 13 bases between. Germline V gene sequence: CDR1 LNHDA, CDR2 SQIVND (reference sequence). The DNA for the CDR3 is TGTGCCAGTAGACTAACAGGGATTTATGGCTACACCTTC. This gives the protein CASRLTGIYGYTF.

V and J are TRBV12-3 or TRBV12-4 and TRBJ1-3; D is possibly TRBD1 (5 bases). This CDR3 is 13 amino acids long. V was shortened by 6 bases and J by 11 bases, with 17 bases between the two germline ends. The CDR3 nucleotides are TGTGCCAGCAGGGGCCGGACGGACAAGCCCATATATTTT. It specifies CASRGRTDKPIYF.

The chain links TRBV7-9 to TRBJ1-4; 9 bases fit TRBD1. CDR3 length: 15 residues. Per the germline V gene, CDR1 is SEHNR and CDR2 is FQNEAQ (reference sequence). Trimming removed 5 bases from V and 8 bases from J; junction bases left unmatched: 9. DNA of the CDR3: TGTGCCAGCAGCCAAGGGACAGGGCCTAGAGAAAAACTGTTTTTT. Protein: CASSQGTGPREKLFF. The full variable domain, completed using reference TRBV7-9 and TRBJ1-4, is DTGVSQNPRHKITKRGQNVTFRCDPISEHNRLYWYRQTLGQGPEFLTYFQNEAQLEKSRLLSDRFSAERPKGSFSTLEIQRTEQGDSAMYLCASSQGTGPREKLFFGSGTQLSVL.